A single sample gave rise to the 27 T cell receptor beta chains below, sequenced in a study of PD-1 blockade in classical Hodgkin lymphoma. Time point of the sample: cycle 4 day 1 (C4D1), after about 6 weeks of nivolumab. Relapse was seen in all patients after autologous stem cell transplantation, and brentuximab vedotin exposure was variable. Isolation of CD4+ T cells from thawed PBMCs was performed by magnetic negative selection. Profiled with immunoSEQ multiplex PCR; TCRdb holds only in-frame clones, not every one. The repertoire includes more than 25,000 clones, roughly 80% of them detected once, and 0.5% to 0.65% sits in the top ten. The specimen comprised CD4+ T cells from blood, sampled before the fourth cycle of nivolumab. Source of these receptors: a human donor with classical Hodgkin lymphoma.

The chain links TRBV5-4 to TRBJ1-1; perhaps TRBD1 as D (5 bases). Germline CDR1 is SGHNT and CDR2 is YYREEE (reference sequence). The CDR3 sequence is 20 residues long. Trimming took off 1 base at V and 4 bases at J, with 29 bases between the two ends. The CDR3: CASSLFTRQTDPRLGTEAFF. In DNA form, the CDR3 reads TGTGCCAGCAGCTTGTTCACCAGACAGACGGATCCCCGTCTGGGCACTGAAGCTTTCTTT.

The rearrangement links TRBV6-1 to TRBJ1-5; the D gene is possibly TRBD1 (5 bases). Trimming stripped 5 bases from V and 4 bases from J, with 9 bases between. The CDR3 extends over 13 amino acids. Germline values: CDR1 MNHNS, CDR2 SASEGT. In DNA form, the CDR3 reads TGTGCCAGCAGTAGACAGAGGAATCAGCCCCAGCATTTT. Residues: CASSRQRNQPQHF.

The chain links TRBV5-4 to TRBJ1-4, with unresolved D. V lost 4 bases, J lost 7 bases, and 17 bases lay in between. The CDR3 is made up of 15 amino acids. Germline V gene lookup returns CDR1 SGHNT and CDR2 YYREEE (reference sequence). This CDR3 is CASSQLGGKSEKLFF. The DNA for the CDR3 is TGTGCCAGCAGCCAGCTGGGAGGGAAGAGTGAAAAACTGTTTTTT.

The rearrangement links TRBV10-3 to TRBJ2-1; no reliable D call. Germline V gene sequence: CDR1 ENHRY, CDR2 SYGVKD. The V end lost 5 bases, the J end lost 2 bases, and 7 bases lay between the germline ends. CDR3 size: 13 residues. CDR3 nucleotides: TGTGCCATCAGTTTCGACCCCTACAATGAGCAGTTCTTC. Translating gives CAISFDPYNEQFF.

This chain connects TRBV5-1 to TRBJ2-3; 11 bases match TRBD2. Germline V gives CDR1 SGHRS, CDR2 YFSETQ. The CDR3 contains 17 residues. Trimming at V came to 4 bases and at J to 4 bases, leaving 11 bases not matched to a gene. CDR3 region: CASSQGISGGAADTQYF. The CDR3 nucleotides read TGCGCCAGCAGCCAGGGTATTAGCGGGGGGGCAGCAGATACGCAGTATTTT.

J is TRBJ2-2 and V is TRBV28; TRBD2 aligns across 14 bases. Germline-derived CDR1 and CDR2 are MDHEN and SYDVKM. The CDR3 has 18 residues. Germline trimming cut 7 bases from V and 0 bases from J; bases unmatched to any gene: 7. Written as DNA, the CDR3 is TGTGCCAGCATCCCGGTGGGACTAGCGGGGGCGAACACCGGGGAGCTGTTTTTT. Protein product: CASIPVGLAGANTGELFF.

This clone was detected a few times. The chain is built from TRBV5-5 and TRBJ2-5; TRBD2 agrees at 12 bases. This CDR3 spans 15 amino acids. CDR1 is SGHKS, CDR2 YYEKEE, per germline (reference sequence). The J segment lost 4 bases and the V segment lost 0 bases, leaving 1 base of the junction unmatched. CDR3 coding DNA: TGTGCCAGCAGCTTGGGACTAGCGGGGGCAGAGACCCAGTACTTC. Its translation: CASSLGLAGAETQYF.

The V gene is TRBV7-2, the J gene TRBJ2-1; D may correspond to TRBD1 or TRBD2 (5 bases each). Germline CDR1 and CDR2: SGHTA and FQGNSA. Deletions cut 6 bases from V and 0 bases from J, with 12 bases between. There are 15 residues in the CDR3. CDR3: CASRPGPSSYNEQFF. DNA of the CDR3: TGTGCCAGCAGACCGGGGCCGAGCTCCTACAATGAGCAGTTCTTC.

With regard to this clone: The same CDR3 can be traced to other DNA sequences in this sample. V and J are TRBV5-1 and TRBJ2-2, with TRBD2 as a possible D gene (6 bases). The CDR3 contains 15 residues. V shed 0 bases and J shed 1 base, with 7 bases lying between them. Germline loops: CDR1 SGHRS, CDR2 YFSETQ. CDR3: CASSLAGVNTGELFF. DNA of the CDR3: TGCGCCAGCAGCTTGGCGGGGGTGAACACCGGGGAGCTGTTTTTT.

The genes are TRBV5-1 and TRBJ1-2; 7 positions agree with TRBD1. The junction had 6 bases not matched to a gene; V was cut back by 2 bases and J by 5 bases. Looked up from germline, CDR1 is SGHRS and CDR2 is YFSETQ. The CDR3 has 14 amino acids. The CDR3 here is CASSLGGTTYGYTF. The CDR3 bases are TGCGCCAGCAGCTTAGGGGGCACTACTTATGGCTACACCTTC.

V gene TRBV29-1 combines with J gene TRBJ2-7; TRBD2 agrees at 9 bases. Germline loops: CDR1 SQVTM, CDR2 ANQGSEA. CDR3 length: 14 residues. J was trimmed by 5 bases and V by 7 bases; bases with no gene match: 12. The CDR3 reads CSASGGGVLNEQYF. Here the CDR3 DNA reads TGCAGCGCTTCAGGCGGGGGGGTTCTGAACGAGCAGTACTTC.

The chain employs TRBV9 and TRBJ2-3; 7 nucleotides line up with TRBD2. Trimming removed 4 bases from V and 0 bases from J; junction bases left unmatched: 14. This CDR3 has 18 residues. The V gene's germline CDR1 is SGDLS and CDR2 YYNGEE. Here the CDR3 reads CASSPTRGGSGSTDTQYF. The CDR3 DNA reads as TGTGCCAGCAGCCCCACGAGGGGAGGGAGCGGGAGCACAGATACGCAGTATTTT.

The chain combines TRBV6-1 with TRBJ1-5; 11 nucleotides agree with TRBD1. The CDR3 runs to 15 residues. CDR1 and CDR2 from the germline V gene are MNHNS and SASEGT. The V and J ends lost 2 bases and 6 bases, in that order; junction bases with no gene match: 3. Here the CDR3 DNA reads TGTGCCAGCAGTGAACCGGGACAGGGGGGTCAGCCCCAGCATTTT. It specifies CASSEPGQGGQPQHF.

The chain uses TRBV7-9 and TRBJ1-1; 9 bases match TRBD1. The CDR3 runs 13 residues. CDR1 and CDR2 (germline): SEHNR, FQNEAQ (reference sequence). V trimming: 5 bases; J trimming: 7 bases; junction bases outside the gene matches: 5. The CDR3, as DNA: TGTGCCAGCAGCCGCCTGGACAGGGGTGAAGCTTTCTTT. It encodes CASSRLDRGEAFF.

The V gene is TRBV6-5, the J gene TRBJ1-1; the D gene is possibly TRBD1 (6 bases). CDR3 length: 14 amino acids. Trimming took off 7 bases at V and 1 base at J, with 13 bases between the two ends. Germline V lookup: CDR1 MNHEY, CDR2 SVGAGI. The CDR3 nucleotides are TGTGCCAGCACCAACGGGGGGCGGAACACTGAAGCTTTCTTT. As protein: CASTNGGRNTEAFF.

The chain uses TRBV19 and TRBJ1-1; perhaps TRBD1 as D (5 bases). Germline V gives CDR1 LNHDA, CDR2 SQIVND (reference sequence). This CDR3 region has 12 residues. V was shortened by 5 bases and J by 5 bases, with 9 bases between the two germline ends. The CDR3 reads CASSRGGTEAFF. The CDR3 DNA reads TGTGCCAGTAGTCGGGGGGGGACTGAAGCTTTCTTT.

The chain recombines TRBV30 with TRBJ2-1; D gene uncertain. CDR1 is GTSNPN and CDR2 is SVGIG in the germline V gene (reference sequence). V shed 0 bases and J shed 3 bases, with 12 bases lying between them. The CDR3 consists of 15 residues. The CDR3 nucleotides read TGTGCCTGGAGTGTAAGGCACAGCGACTACAATGAGCAGTTCTTC. This translates into CAWSVRHSDYNEQFF.

The V and J genes are TRBV19 and TRBJ2-7; 11 bases map to TRBD2. The CDR3 sequence is 18 residues long. Germline CDR1 is LNHDA and CDR2 is SQIVND (reference sequence). J lost 2 bases, V lost 3 bases, and 12 bases had no gene match. Here the CDR3 reads CASSIGGPGLAATYEQYF. In DNA form, the CDR3 reads TGTGCCAGTAGTATTGGGGGTCCGGGACTAGCGGCTACCTACGAGCAGTACTTC.

This clone was seen more than once but under ten times. The chain is built from TRBV6-5 and TRBJ1-1, with D uncertain. V lost 6 bases to trimming and J lost 0 bases, with 8 bases between them. Germline loops: CDR1 MNHEY, CDR2 SVGAGI. The length of the CDR3 is 13 residues. Here the CDR3 DNA reads TGTGCCAGCAGAGACTCCATGAACACTGAAGCTTTCTTT. This encodes CASRDSMNTEAFF.

V usage is TRBV4-1 and J usage is TRBJ2-4; possibly TRBD2 for D (6 bases). Germline values: CDR1 MGHRA, CDR2 YSYEKL. The CDR3 has 17 amino acids. Trimming left V 0 bases short and J 1 base short, with 13 bases between. CDR3 in amino acids: CASSQDGGVGAKNIQYF. CDR3 DNA: TGCGCCAGCAGCCAAGACGGGGGAGTTGGGGCCAAAAACATTCAGTACTTC.

This clone was seen a single time. V usage is TRBV7-6 and J usage is TRBJ1-1; tentatively, D is TRBD1 (5 bases). The CDR3 runs to 13 residues. CDR1 SGHVS and CDR2 FNYEAQ come from the germline V gene. The V end was cut by 6 bases, the J end by 1 base, with 9 bases between. CDR3 residues: CASRGLKNTEAFF. CDR3 DNA: TGTGCCAGCAGGGGACTTAAGAACACTGAAGCTTTCTTT. The entire variable domain, with the rest obtained from reference TRBV7-6 and TRBJ1-1, is as follows: GAGVSQSPRYKVTKRGQDVALRCDPISGHVSLYWYRQALGQGPEFLTYFNYEAQQDKSGLPNDRFSAERPEGSISTLTIQRTEQRDSAMYRCASRGLKNTEAFFGQGTRLTVV.

The chain employs TRBV7-9 and TRBJ1-4, with 7 bases matching TRBD1. CDR1 is SEHNR, CDR2 FQNEAQ, per germline (reference sequence). J was trimmed by 13 bases and V by 5 bases; bases with no gene match: 13. CDR3 size: 14 residues. The CDR3 region has the DNA TGTGCCAGCAGCCTCACGACAGGGCCCATAGGACTGTTTTTT. Its translation: CASSLTTGPIGLFF.

This clone was seen only once. The J gene is TRBJ2-7, the V gene TRBV21-1; the table names TRBD1, a call not compared with the DNA. TRBV21-1 is designated a pseudogene. The CDR3 loop spans 15 amino acids. CDR3 in DNA: TGTGCCAGCAGCAAAGCCTCCGGGACATCCTACGAGCAGTACTTC. Translating it yields CASSKASGTSYEQYF.

This clone has just one count. The chain uses TRBV15 and TRBJ1-5, with D unclear. The CDR3 covers 14 residues. Trimming removed 5 bases at V and 0 bases at J, with 8 bases between. CDR1 is LNHNV, CDR2 YYDKDF, per germline (reference sequence). The CDR3 DNA reads TGTGCCACCAGCTCCTCCCATAGCAATCAGCCCCAGCATTTT. Translating gives CATSSSHSNQPQHF.

V usage is TRBV5-1 and J usage is TRBJ2-3; tentatively, D is TRBD2 (5 bases). The ends were cut back, 5 bases at V and 5 bases at J, with 12 bases in the middle. The CDR3 totals 13 residues. CDR1 is SGHRS and CDR2 is YFSETQ in the germline V gene. CDR3 bases: TGCGCCAGCAGGGAGCCCGGAGGAGATACGCAGTATTTT. Its translation is CASREPGGDTQYF.

The V and J genes are TRBV18 and TRBJ2-3; D uncertain. Germline V gene lookup returns CDR1 KGHSH and CDR2 LQKENI. V was clipped by 6 bases and J by 1 base, with 14 bases between them. The CDR3 loop spans 15 amino acids. In DNA form, the CDR3 reads TGTGCCAGCTCGTCCCTCCCCCGTGGCACAGATACGCAGTATTTT. Translating it yields CASSSLPRGTDTQYF. Full variable domain (remainder filled in from reference TRBV18 and TRBJ2-3): NAGVMQNPRHLVRRRGQEARLRCSPMKGHSHVYWYRQLPEEGLKFMVYLQKENIIDESGMPKERFSAEFPKEGPSILRIQQVVRGDSAAYFCASSSLPRGTDTQYFGPGTRLTVL.

The gene calls are TRBV30 and TRBJ1-6; 7 bases map to TRBD1. The CDR3 covers 14 residues. V gave up 2 bases and J gave up 7 bases; unmatched junction bases: 5. In germline, CDR1 is GTSNPN, CDR2 SVGIG (reference sequence). CDR3 residues: CAWSLQGKNSPLHF. DNA of the CDR3: TGTGCCTGGAGTTTACAGGGGAAGAATTCACCCCTCCACTTT.